The 11 T cell receptor beta chains below come from one sample, sequenced in a study of radiotherapy plus CTLA-4 blockade in lung cancer. The method was immunoSEQ multiplex PCR; TCRdb's version includes in-frame clones alone and lacks a portion of them. The sample lists roughly 110,000 clones; 85% to 90% were seen once. Sequencing used peripheral blood, obtained from a patient treated with radiotherapy plus ipilimumab. The receptors derive from a human donor with non-small cell lung cancer that progressed on radiotherapy plus ipilimumab. Some clones in this sample may be carry-over from other donors' samples.

The chain combines TRBV25-1 with TRBJ1-1, with a possible D match to TRBD1 (5 bases). Germline CDR1 is MGHDK and CDR2 is SYGVNS. Between the trimmed V and J ends, which lost 7 bases and 1 base, there was a span of 13 bases. CDR3 length: 14 amino acids. The CDR3 DNA sequence: TGTGCCAGCAAAGGGAGGGGTGAGAACACTGAAGCTTTCTTT. Protein product: CASKGRGENTEAFF.

V gene TRBV6-5 combines with J gene TRBJ1-6, with 7 bases aligning to TRBD1. In germline, CDR1 is MNHEY, CDR2 SVGAGI. This CDR3 spans 15 amino acids. V lost 7 bases, J lost 5 bases, and 8 bases stayed unmatched. The DNA for the CDR3 is TGTGCCAGCAACCACAGGGGAGAGAATAATTCACCCCTCCACTTT. Residues: CASNHRGENNSPLHF.

The genes are TRBV7-3 and TRBJ1-1; TRBD1 agrees at 8 bases. The CDR3 is made up of 14 amino acids. Germline loops: CDR1 SGHTA, CDR2 FQGTGA. With 5 bases clipped from V and 4 bases from J, the junction kept 6 bases outside the gene matches. The CDR3 sequence: CASSLTGVTTEAFF. The CDR3 bases are TGTGCCAGCAGCCTGACAGGGGTGACCACTGAAGCTTTCTTT.

The chain joins TRBV5-1 to TRBJ1-1, with 8 bases fitting TRBD1. V lost 3 bases, J lost 0 bases, and 4 bases stayed unmatched. The CDR3 loop spans 15 amino acids. Germline V gene sequence: CDR1 SGHRS, CDR2 YFSETQ. For the CDR3, the DNA is TGCGCCAGCAGCTGGGGACAGGCGATGAACACTGAAGCTTTCTTT. This translates into CASSWGQAMNTEAFF.

This clone was recorded a few times. CDR3: CAISGGPNTEAFF. The CDR3 bases are TGTGCCATCAGTGGGGGTCCGAACACTGAAGCTTTCTTT. This chain joins TRBV10-3 and TRBJ1-1, with D hard to call. CDR3 length equals 13 residues. Between the trimmed V and J ends, which lost 4 bases and 1 base, there was a span of 7 bases. Germline V gives CDR1 ENHRY, CDR2 SYGVKD.

This rearrangement joins TRBV6-5 to TRBJ2-7; D possibly uses TRBD1 or TRBD2 (5 bases each). The V gene lost 8 bases and the J gene lost 4 bases, with 21 bases spanning the gap. Germline V CDR1 and CDR2: MNHEY, SVGAGI. The CDR3 loop spans 15 amino acids. The CDR3 DNA follows: TGTGCCAGCGTCGGACCGGGACGGTTTAGGTACGAGCAGTACTTC. Its protein is CASVGPGRFRYEQYF.

The chain links TRBV18 to TRBJ1-2; maybe TRBD1 (6 bases). Per germline, CDR1 KGHSH and CDR2 LQKENI. The CDR3 runs 16 residues. The V gene lost 1 base and the J gene lost 1 base, with 13 bases spanning the gap. Written as DNA, the CDR3 is TGTGCCAGCTCACCACTGGCAGGGGCGTATAACTATGGCTACACCTTC. Residues: CASSPLAGAYNYGYTF.

The V gene is TRBV28, the J gene TRBJ1-1; 7 nucleotides line up with TRBD1. Germline CDR1 is MDHEN and CDR2 is SYDVKM. The trim removed 5 bases at V and 5 bases at J, leaving 8 bases unmatched. The CDR3 sequence is 14 residues long. CDR3 DNA: TGTGCCAGCAGTAGACAGGGCCTAGGGACTGAAGCTTTCTTT. This sequence encodes CASSRQGLGTEAFF. The full variable domain, its missing parts supplied by reference TRBV28 and TRBJ1-1, is DVKVTQSSRYLVKRTGEKVFLECVQDMDHENMFWYRQDPGLGLRLIYFSYDVKMKEKGDIPEGYSVSREKKERFSLILESASTNQTSMYLCASSRQGLGTEAFFGQGTRLTVV.

This clone was detected only once. V gene TRBV6-5 combines with J gene TRBJ2-7; TRBD1 aligns across 9 bases. Germline CDR1 and CDR2: MNHEY and SVGAGI. The CDR3 covers 14 residues. The trim removed 5 bases at V and 0 bases at J, leaving 2 bases unmatched. The CDR3 DNA reads TGTGCCAGCAGTCGACAGGGGGTCTCCTACGAGCAGTACTTC. Translating it yields CASSRQGVSYEQYF.

This sequence joins TRBV5-1 and TRBJ2-3; TRBD2 matches 9 bases. In germline, CDR1 is SGHRS, CDR2 YFSETQ. The CDR3 covers 16 residues. V shed 0 bases and J 2 bases; nucleotides not matched to a gene: 4. The CDR3 coding sequence is TGCGCCAGCAGCTTGGGAACTAGCGGGCTCACAGATACGCAGTATTTT. It codes for CASSLGTSGLTDTQYF.

The gene calls are TRBV10-1 and TRBJ2-5; D might be TRBD1 (6 bases). Germline assignment: CDR1 WNHNN and CDR2 SYGVQD (reference sequence). The CDR3 runs to 12 residues. V lost 7 bases and J 3 bases, leaving 9 bases between the germline ends. CDR3 bases: TGCGCCAGCAAGCGGACAGAAGAGACCCAGTACTTC. Translated: CASKRTEETQYF.